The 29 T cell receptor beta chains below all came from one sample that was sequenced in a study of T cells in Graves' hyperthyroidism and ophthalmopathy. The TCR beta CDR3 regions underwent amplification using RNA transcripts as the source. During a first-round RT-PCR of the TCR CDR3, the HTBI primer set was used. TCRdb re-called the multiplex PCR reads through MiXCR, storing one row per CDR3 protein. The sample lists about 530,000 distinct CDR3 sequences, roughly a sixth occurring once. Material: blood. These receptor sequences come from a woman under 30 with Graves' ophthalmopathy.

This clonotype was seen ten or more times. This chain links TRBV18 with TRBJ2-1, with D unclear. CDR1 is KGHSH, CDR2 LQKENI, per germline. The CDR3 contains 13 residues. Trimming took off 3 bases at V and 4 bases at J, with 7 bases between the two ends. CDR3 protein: CASSPGTYNEQFF. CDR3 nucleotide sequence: TGTGCCAGCTCACCGGGAACTTACAATGAGCAGTTCTTC.

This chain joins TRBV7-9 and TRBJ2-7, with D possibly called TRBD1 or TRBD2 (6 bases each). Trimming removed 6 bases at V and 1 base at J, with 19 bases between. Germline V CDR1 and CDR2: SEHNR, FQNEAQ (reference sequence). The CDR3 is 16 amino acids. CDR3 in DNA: TGTGCCAGCAGTACCTTCAAGGGGGGCAGTTCCTACGAGCAGTACTTC. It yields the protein CASSTFKGGSSYEQYF.

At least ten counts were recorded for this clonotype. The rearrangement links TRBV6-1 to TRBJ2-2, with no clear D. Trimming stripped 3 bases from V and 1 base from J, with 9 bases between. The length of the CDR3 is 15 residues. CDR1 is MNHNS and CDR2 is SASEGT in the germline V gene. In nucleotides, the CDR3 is TGTGCCAGCAGTGAGAGGACCGGGAACACCGGGGAGCTGTTTTTT. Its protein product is CASSERTGNTGELFF.

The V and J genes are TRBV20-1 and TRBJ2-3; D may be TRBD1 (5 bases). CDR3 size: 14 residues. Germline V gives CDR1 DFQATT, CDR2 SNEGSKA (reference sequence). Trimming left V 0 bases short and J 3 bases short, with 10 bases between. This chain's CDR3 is CSARDRGLTDTQYF. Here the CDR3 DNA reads TGCAGTGCTAGAGATAGGGGATTGACAGATACGCAGTATTTT.

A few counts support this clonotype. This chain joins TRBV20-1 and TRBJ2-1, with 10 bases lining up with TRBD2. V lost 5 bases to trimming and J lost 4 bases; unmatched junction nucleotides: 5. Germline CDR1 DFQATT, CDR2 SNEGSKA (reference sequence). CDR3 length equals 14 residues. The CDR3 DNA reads TGCAGTGCTCACCTAGCGGGGGAATACAATGAGCAGTTCTTC. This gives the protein CSAHLAGEYNEQFF.

The CDR3 DNA reads TGCAGCGGGGTAGGACTAGCGGAACACAATGAGCAGTTCTTC. Its translation: CSGVGLAEHNEQFF. The chain is built from TRBV29-1 and TRBJ2-1; 10 bases are a match to TRBD2. V was pared by 7 bases and J by 5 bases, with 8 bases of the junction left unmatched. The CDR3 covers 14 residues. In germline, CDR1 is SQVTM, CDR2 ANQGSEA.

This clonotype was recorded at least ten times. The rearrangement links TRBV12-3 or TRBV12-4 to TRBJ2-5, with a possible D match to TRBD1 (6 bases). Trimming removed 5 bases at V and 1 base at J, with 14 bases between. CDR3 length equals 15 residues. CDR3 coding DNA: TGTGCCAGCAGTGGAACCCAGACAGGCCAAGAGACCCAGTACTTC. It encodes CASSGTQTGQETQYF.

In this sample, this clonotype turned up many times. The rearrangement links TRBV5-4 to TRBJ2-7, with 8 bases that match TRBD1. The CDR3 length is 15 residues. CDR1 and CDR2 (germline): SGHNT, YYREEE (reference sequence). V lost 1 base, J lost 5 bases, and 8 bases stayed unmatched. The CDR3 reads CASSLSRTGRNEQYF. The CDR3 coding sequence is TGTGCCAGCAGCTTGTCCCGGACAGGGAGAAACGAGCAGTACTTC.

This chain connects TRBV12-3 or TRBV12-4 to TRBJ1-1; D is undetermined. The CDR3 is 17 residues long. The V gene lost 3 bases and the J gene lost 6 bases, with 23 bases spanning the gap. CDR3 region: CASSFERAKRTPAEAFF. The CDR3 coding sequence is TGTGCCAGCAGTTTTGAGAGGGCCAAACGGACCCCCGCTGAAGCTTTCTTT.

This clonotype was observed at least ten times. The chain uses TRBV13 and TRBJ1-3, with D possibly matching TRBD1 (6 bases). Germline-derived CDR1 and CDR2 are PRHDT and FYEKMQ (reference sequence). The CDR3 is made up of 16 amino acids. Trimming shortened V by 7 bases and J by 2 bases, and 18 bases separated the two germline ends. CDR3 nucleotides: TGTGCCAGCACCCTGACAGGTGTCGGAACTGGAAACACCATATATTTT. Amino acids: CASTLTGVGTGNTIYF.

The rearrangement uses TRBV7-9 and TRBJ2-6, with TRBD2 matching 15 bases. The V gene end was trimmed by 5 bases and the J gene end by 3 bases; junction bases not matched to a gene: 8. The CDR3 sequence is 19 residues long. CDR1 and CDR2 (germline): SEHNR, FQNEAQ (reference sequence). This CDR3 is CASSVFRTSGGDGANVLTF. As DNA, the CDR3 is TGTGCCAGCAGCGTTTTTCGGACTAGCGGGGGGGATGGGGCCAACGTCCTGACTTTC.

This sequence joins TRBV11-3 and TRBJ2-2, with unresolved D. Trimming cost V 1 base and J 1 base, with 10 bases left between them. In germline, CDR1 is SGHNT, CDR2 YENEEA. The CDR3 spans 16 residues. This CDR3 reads CASSLVAARNTGELFF. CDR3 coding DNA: TGTGCCAGCAGCTTAGTGGCAGCAAGGAACACCGGGGAGCTGTTTTTT.

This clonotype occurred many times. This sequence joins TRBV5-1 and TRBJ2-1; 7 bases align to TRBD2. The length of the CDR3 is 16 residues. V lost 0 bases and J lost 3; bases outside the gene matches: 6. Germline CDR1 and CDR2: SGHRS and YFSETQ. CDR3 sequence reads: CASSLVGGRGYNEQFF. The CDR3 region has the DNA TGCGCCAGCAGCTTGGTAGGCGGGAGAGGCTACAATGAGCAGTTCTTC. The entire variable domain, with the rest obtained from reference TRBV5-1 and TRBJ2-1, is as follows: KAGVTQTPRYLIKTRGQQVTLSCSPISGHRSVSWYQQTPGQGLQFLFEYFSETQRNKGNFPGRFSGRQFSNSRSEMNVSTLELGDSALYLCASSLVGGRGYNEQFFGPGTRLTVL.

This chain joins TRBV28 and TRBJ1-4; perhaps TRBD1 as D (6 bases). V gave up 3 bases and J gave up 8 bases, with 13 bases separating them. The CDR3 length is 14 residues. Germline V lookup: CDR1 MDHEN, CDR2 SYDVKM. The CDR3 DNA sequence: TGTGCCAGCAGTTTGGGGGGGCGTCGGGAAAAACTGTTTTTT. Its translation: CASSLGGRREKLFF.

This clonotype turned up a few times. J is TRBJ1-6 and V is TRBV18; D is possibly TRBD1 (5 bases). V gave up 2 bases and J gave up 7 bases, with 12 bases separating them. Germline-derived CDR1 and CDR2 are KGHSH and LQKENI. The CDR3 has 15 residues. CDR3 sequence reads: CASSPGGRGNSPLHF. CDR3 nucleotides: TGTGCCAGCTCACCAGGGGGTAGGGGAAATTCACCCCTCCACTTT.

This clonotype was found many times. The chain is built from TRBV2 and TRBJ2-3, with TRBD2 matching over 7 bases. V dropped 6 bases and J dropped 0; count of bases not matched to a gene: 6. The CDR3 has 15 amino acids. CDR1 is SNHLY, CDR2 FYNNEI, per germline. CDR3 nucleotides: TGTGCCAGCAGAGTCCGGGGGGAGAGCACAGATACGCAGTATTTT. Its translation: CASRVRGESTDTQYF.

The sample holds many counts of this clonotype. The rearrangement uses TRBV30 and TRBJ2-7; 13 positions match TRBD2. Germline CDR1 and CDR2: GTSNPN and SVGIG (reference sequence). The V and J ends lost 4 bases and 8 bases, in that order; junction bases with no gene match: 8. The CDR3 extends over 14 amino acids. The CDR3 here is CAWIPGLAGPKQYF. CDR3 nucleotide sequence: TGTGCCTGGATACCGGGACTAGCGGGGCCAAAGCAGTACTTC.

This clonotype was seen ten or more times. The CDR3 nucleotides are TGTGCCAGCAGCTTAACATCGGGGGGTGTTCAGCCCCAGCATTTT. Translating it yields CASSLTSGGVQPQHF. V gene TRBV11-2 combines with J gene TRBJ1-5; a weak D match, TRBD1 (5 bases). The CDR3 consists of 15 residues. Germline assignment: CDR1 SGHAT and CDR2 FQNNGV. V lost 2 bases to trimming and J lost 6 bases, with 14 bases between them.

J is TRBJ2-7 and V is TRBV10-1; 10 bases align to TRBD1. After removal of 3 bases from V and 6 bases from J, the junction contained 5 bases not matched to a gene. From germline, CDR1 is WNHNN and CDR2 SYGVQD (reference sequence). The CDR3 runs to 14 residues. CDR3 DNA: TGCGCCAGCAGTGACCCGGGACAGGGGTCCGAGCAGTACTTC. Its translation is CASSDPGQGSEQYF.

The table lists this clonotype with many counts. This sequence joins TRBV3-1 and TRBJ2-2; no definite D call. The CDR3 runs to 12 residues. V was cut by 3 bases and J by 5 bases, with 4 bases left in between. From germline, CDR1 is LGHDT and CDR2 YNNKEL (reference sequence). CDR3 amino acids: CASSQGTGELFF. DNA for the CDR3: TGTGCCAGCAGCCAGGGTACCGGGGAGCTGTTTTTT.

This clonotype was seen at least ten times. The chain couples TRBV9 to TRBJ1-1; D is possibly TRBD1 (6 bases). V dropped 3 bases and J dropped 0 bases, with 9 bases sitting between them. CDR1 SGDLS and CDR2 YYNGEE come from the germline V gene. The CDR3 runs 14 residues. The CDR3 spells CASSGGQMNTEAFF. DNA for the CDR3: TGTGCCAGCAGCGGAGGACAGATGAACACTGAAGCTTTCTTT.

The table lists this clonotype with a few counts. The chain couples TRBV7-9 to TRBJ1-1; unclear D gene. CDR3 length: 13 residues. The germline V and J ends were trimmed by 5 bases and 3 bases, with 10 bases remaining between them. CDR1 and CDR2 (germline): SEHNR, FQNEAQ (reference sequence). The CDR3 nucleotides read TGTGCCAGCAGCCGGGCGGGGTACACTGAAGCTTTCTTT. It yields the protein CASSRAGYTEAFF.

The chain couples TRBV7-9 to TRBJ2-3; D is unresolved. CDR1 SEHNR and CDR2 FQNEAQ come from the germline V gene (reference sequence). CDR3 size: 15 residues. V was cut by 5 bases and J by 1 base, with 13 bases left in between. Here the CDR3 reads CASSKIGDGTDTQYF. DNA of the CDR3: TGTGCCAGCAGCAAAATCGGAGATGGCACAGATACGCAGTATTTT.

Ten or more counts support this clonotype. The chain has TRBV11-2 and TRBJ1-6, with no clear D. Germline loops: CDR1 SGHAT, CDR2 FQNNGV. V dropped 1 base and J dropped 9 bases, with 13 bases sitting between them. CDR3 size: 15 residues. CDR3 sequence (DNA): TGTGCCAGCAGCTTAGTAGGGTTGAAAAGTTCACCCCTCCACTTT. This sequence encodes CASSLVGLKSSPLHF.

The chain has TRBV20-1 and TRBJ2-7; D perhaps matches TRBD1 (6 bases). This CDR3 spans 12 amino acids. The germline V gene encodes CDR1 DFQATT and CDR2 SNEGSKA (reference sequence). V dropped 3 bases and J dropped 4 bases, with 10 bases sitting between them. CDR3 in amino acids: CSASQGGYEQYF. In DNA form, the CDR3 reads TGCAGTGCTAGCCAAGGGGGATACGAGCAGTACTTC.

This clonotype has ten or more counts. Here the CDR3 reads CASSPTLGEQFF. CDR3 DNA sequence: TGTGCCAGCAGCCCAACCCTCGGTGAGCAGTTCTTC. J is TRBJ2-1 and V is TRBV7-2; no clear D. This CDR3 has 12 residues. Trimming took off 5 bases at V and 9 bases at J, with 11 bases between the two ends. The germline CDR1 and CDR2 sequences are SGHTA and FQGNSA.

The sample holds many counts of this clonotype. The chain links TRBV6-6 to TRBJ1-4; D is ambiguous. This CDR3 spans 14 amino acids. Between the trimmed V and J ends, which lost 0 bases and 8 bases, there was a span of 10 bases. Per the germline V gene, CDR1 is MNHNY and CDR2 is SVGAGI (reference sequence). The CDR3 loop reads CASSYSRVREKLFF. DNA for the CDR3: TGTGCCAGCAGTTACTCTCGGGTTAGGGAAAAACTGTTTTTT.

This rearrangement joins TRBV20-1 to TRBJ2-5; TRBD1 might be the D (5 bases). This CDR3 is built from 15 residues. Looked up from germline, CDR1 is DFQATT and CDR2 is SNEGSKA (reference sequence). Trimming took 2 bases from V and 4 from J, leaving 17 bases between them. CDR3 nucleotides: TGCAGTGCTAGAAGGGCTCAGGGTGGAATAGAGACCCAGTACTTC. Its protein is CSARRAQGGIETQYF.

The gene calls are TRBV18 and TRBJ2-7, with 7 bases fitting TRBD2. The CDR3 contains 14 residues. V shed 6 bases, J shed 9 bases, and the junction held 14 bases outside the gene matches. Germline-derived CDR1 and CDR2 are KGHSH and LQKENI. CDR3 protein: CASSVSGASGAQYF. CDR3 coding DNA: TGTGCCAGCTCCGTAAGCGGGGCCTCGGGCGCGCAGTACTTC.